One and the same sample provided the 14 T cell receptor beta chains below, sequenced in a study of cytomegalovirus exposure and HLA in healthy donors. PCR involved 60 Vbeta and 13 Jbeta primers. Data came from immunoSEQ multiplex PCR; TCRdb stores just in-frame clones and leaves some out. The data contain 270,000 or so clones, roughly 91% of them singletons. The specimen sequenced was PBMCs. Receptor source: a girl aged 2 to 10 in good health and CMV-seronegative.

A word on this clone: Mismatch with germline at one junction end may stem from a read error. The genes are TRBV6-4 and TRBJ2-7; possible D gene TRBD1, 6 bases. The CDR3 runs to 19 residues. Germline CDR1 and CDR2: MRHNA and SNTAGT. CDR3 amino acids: CASSDSTTLNPGVWDEQYF. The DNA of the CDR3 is TGTGCCAGCAGCGACTCCACGACCCTAAACCCAGGGGTATGGGACGAGCAGTACTTC.

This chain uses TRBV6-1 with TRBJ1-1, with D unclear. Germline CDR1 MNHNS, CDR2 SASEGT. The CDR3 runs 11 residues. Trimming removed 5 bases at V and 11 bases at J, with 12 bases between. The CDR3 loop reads CASSYGVWAFF. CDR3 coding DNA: TGTGCCAGCAGTTACGGTGTTTGGGCTTTCTTT.

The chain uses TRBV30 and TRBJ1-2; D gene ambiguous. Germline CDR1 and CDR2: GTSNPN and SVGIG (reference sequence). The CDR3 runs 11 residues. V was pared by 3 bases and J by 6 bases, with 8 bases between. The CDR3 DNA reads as TGTGCCTGGAGGGCGGCTCATGGCTACACCTTC. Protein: CAWRAAHGYTF.

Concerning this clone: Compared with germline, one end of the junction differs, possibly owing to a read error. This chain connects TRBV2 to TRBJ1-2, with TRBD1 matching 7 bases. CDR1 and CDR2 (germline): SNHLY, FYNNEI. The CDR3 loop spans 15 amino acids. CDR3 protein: CASSKRQGEGYGCTF. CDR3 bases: TGTGCCAGCAGCAAGAGGCAGGGGGAAGGCTATGGCTGCACCTTC.

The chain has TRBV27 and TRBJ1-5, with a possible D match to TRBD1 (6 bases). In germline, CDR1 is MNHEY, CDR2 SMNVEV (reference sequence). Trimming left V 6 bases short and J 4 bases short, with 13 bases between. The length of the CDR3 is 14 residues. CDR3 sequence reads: CASSPGDTNQPQHF. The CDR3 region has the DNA TGTGCCAGCAGCCCTGGGGACACTAATCAGCCCCAGCATTTT.

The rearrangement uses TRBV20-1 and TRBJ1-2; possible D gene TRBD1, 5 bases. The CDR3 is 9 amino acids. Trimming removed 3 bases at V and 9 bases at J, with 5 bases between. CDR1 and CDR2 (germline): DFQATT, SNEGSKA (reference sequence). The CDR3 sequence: CSARDSYTF. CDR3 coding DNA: TGCAGTGCTAGGGACAGCTACACCTTC.

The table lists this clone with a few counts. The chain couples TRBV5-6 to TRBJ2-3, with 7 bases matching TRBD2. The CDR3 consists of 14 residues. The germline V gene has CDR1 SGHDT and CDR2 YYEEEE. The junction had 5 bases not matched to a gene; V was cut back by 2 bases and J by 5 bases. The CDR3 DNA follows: TGTGCCAGCAGCTTTGGACTAGGTGGAGATACGCAGTATTTT. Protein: CASSFGLGGDTQYF.

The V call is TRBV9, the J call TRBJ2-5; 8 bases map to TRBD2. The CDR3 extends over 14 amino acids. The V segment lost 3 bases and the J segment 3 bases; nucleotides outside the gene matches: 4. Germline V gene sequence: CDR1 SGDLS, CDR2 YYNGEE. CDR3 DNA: TGTGCCAGCAGCGGAGACGGGGGGGAAGAGACCCAGTACTTC. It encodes CASSGDGGEETQYF. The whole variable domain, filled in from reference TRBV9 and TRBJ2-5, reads DSGVTQTPKHLITATGQRVTLRCSPRSGDLSVYWYQQSLDQGLQFLIQYYNGEERAKGNILERFSAQQFPDLHSELNLSSLELGDSALYFCASSGDGGEETQYFGPGTRLLVL.

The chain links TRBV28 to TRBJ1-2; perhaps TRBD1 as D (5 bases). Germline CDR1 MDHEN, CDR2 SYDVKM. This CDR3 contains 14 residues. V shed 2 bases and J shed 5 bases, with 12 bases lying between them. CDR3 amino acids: CASSLQGLGYGYTF. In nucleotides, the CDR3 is TGTGCCAGCAGTTTACAGGGACTTGGGTATGGCTACACCTTC.

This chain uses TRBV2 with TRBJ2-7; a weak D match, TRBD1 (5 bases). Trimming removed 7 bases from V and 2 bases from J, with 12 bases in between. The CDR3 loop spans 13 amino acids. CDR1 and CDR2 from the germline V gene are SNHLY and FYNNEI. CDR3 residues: CASNQQAAYEQYF. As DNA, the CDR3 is TGTGCCAGCAATCAACAGGCCGCCTACGAGCAGTACTTC.

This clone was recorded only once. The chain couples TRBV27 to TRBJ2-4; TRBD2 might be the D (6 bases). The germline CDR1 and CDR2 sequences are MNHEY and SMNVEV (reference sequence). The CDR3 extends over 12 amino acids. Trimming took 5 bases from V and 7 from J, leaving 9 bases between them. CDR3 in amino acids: CASSPTRNIQYF. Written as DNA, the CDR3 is TGTGCCAGCAGTCCGACTAGGAACATTCAGTACTTC.

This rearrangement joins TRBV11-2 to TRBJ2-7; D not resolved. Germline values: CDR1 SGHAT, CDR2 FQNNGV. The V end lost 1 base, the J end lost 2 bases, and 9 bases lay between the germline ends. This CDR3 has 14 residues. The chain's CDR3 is CASSLGVGAYEQYF. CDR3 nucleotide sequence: TGTGCCAGCAGCTTAGGGGTCGGAGCCTACGAGCAGTACTTC.

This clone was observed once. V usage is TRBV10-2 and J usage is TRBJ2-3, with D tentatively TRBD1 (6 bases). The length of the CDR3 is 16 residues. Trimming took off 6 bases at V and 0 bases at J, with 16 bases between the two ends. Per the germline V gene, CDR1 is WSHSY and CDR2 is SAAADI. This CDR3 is CASRRPGTFSTDTQYF. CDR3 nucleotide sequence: TGCGCCAGCAGGAGACCCGGGACATTCAGCACAGATACGCAGTATTTT.

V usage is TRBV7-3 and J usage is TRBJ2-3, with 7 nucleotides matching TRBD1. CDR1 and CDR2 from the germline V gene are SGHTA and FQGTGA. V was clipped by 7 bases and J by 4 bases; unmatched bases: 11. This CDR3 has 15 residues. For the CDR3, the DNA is TGTGCCAGCACGCCCCAAAACAGGGGCGCAGATACGCAGTATTTT. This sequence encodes CASTPQNRGADTQYF. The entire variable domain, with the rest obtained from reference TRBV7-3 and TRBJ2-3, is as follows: GAGVSQTPSNKVTEKGKYVELRCDPISGHTALYWYRQSLGQGPEFLIYFQGTGAADDSGLPNDRFFAVRPEGSVSTLKIQRTERGDSAVYLCASTPQNRGADTQYFGPGTRLTVL.